This T cell receptor beta chain is drawn from a study of T cells in Graves' hyperthyroidism and ophthalmopathy. General study findings and limits: Model output signaled ophthalmopathy a median about seven months ahead of onset.

The table lists this clonotype with many counts. The antigen is not known. The CDR3 regions of TCR beta were amplified from RNA transcripts. The HTBI primer set was used in a first-round RT-PCR of the TCR CDR3. TCRdb re-derived calls from the multiplex PCR reads in MiXCR, one entry per CDR3 protein. The sample has over 450,000 distinct CDR3 sequences; 13% to 15% are singletons. The sequence came from a woman aged 18-29 years with Graves' hyperthyroidism. The sample taken for sequencing was blood.

The CDR3 nucleotides read TGTGCCATCAGTCGCCGGGGGGCCAAACTCGATGGCTACACCTTC. Amino acid sequence: CAISRRGAKLDGYTF. V and J are TRBV10-3 and TRBJ1-2, with D tentatively TRBD1 (6 bases). The CDR3 sequence is 15 residues long. Germline V gene lookup returns CDR1 ENHRY and CDR2 SYGVKD. V was cut by 5 bases and J by 6 bases, with 19 bases left in between.